Listed here are 27 T cell receptor beta chains from one sample, sequenced in a study of blood T cell repertoires in COVID-19. Produced via immunoSEQ multiplex PCR; TCRdb's table is partial and in-frame only. Altogether 150,000 to 200,000 clones are present, 84% being singletons, with the ten largest covering 7% to 9%. Sequenced: PBMCs or T cells enriched from blood (not recorded which). The origin of the receptors is a man between 35 and 55 years old who had recovered from COVID-19.

This chain connects TRBV7-9 to TRBJ1-5; 7 nucleotides align to TRBD1. Per the germline V gene, CDR1 is SEHNR and CDR2 is FQNEAQ (reference sequence). V gave up 5 bases and J gave up 4 bases; unmatched junction bases: 8. This CDR3 has 15 amino acids. Here the CDR3 reads CASSQTGDGNQPQHF. The CDR3 DNA follows: TGTGCCAGCAGCCAAACAGGGGATGGAAATCAGCCCCAGCATTTT.

The chain has TRBV7-3 and TRBJ1-1; no reliable D call. Germline lookup yields CDR1 SGHTA and CDR2 FQGTGA. Trimming took 4 bases from V and 5 from J, leaving 11 bases between them. The CDR3 is made up of 13 amino acids. The CDR3 spells CASSSGRETEAFF. The CDR3 DNA sequence: TGTGCCAGCAGCTCTGGGCGGGAAACTGAAGCTTTCTTT.

The chain combines TRBV9 with TRBJ1-2; TRBD1 is a possible D gene (6 bases). V shed 4 bases and J shed 6 bases, with 16 bases lying between them. The germline V gene has CDR1 SGDLS and CDR2 YYNGEE. The CDR3 totals 14 residues. CDR3 nucleotides: TGTGCCAGCAGCCCCGGGGGGCTCAGGAATGGCTACACCTTC. It is translated as CASSPGGLRNGYTF.

The CDR3 spells CASSREWTVANYGYTF. CDR3 in DNA: TGCGCCAGCAGCCGCGAGTGGACAGTCGCTAACTATGGCTACACCTTC. This rearrangement joins TRBV4-3 to TRBJ1-2; weak D call: TRBD1 (6 bases). Trimming removed 4 bases at V and 0 bases at J, with 15 bases between. CDR3 length equals 16 residues. Germline V gene data show CDR1 as LGHNA and CDR2 as YSLEER.

J is TRBJ2-3 and V is TRBV15, with 8 bases fitting TRBD1. The CDR3 is made up of 17 amino acids. Germline V gene sequence: CDR1 LNHNV, CDR2 YYDKDF (reference sequence). V lost 0 bases, J lost 6 bases, and 11 bases stayed unmatched. CDR3 nucleotides: TGTGCCACCAGCAGAGATGATTGGACAGGGCTATCTGATACGCAGTATTTT. Protein sequence: CATSRDDWTGLSDTQYF.

This sequence joins TRBV2 and TRBJ2-7; TRBD2 might be the D (6 bases). Germline CDR1 is SNHLY and CDR2 is FYNNEI. The CDR3 runs to 13 residues. Trimming removed 8 bases from V and 5 bases from J, with 16 bases in between. The CDR3 DNA sequence: TGTGCCAGCCGAACGTTATGGGGGGACGAGCAGTACTTC. Translating gives CASRTLWGDEQYF. The full variable domain, with the rest looked up from reference TRBV2 and TRBJ2-7, is EPEVTQTPSHQVTQMGQEVILRCVPISNHLYFYWYRQILGQKVEFLVSFYNNEISEKSEIFDDQFSVERPDGSNFTLKIRSTKLEDSAMYFCASRTLWGDEQYFGPGTRLTVT.

V and J are TRBV5-1 and TRBJ2-7; 16 nucleotides agree with TRBD2. With V trimmed by 4 bases and J by 4 bases, 17 bases remained unmatched. Germline loops: CDR1 SGHRS, CDR2 YFSETQ. The CDR3 is 20 amino acids. This CDR3 reads CASSLRGAPGTSGGAYEQYF. The CDR3, as DNA: TGCGCCAGCAGCCTCCGAGGGGCGCCCGGGACTAGCGGGGGGGCTTACGAGCAGTACTTC. The complete variable domain, with remaining parts taken from reference TRBV5-1 and TRBJ2-7, reads KAGVTQTPRYLIKTRGQQVTLSCSPISGHRSVSWYQQTPGQGLQFLFEYFSETQRNKGNFPGRFSGRQFSNSRSEMNVSTLELGDSALYLCASSLRGAPGTSGGAYEQYFGPGTRLTVT.

The chain combines TRBV15 with TRBJ2-1; TRBD1 is a possible D gene (7 bases). The CDR3 sequence is 17 residues long. With 0 bases removed from V and 4 bases from J, the gap between germline ends came to 16 bases. Germline V lookup: CDR1 LNHNV, CDR2 YYDKDF (reference sequence). The CDR3 loop reads CATSRDKWRGPYNEQFF. CDR3 nucleotide sequence: TGTGCCACCAGCAGAGATAAGTGGAGGGGGCCTTACAATGAGCAGTTCTTC.

The V gene is TRBV9, the J gene TRBJ1-3; 9 bases align to TRBD1. The germline V gene encodes CDR1 SGDLS and CDR2 YYNGEE. This CDR3 contains 15 residues. J gave up 4 bases and V 2 bases, and 4 bases lay outside the gene matches. CDR3 DNA sequence: TGTGCCAGCAGCGTTCAAACAGGGGGCGGAAACACCATATATTTT. Amino acids: CASSVQTGGGNTIYF.

J is TRBJ2-7 and V is TRBV7-3; 9 nucleotides line up with TRBD2. V shed 5 bases and J 3 bases; nucleotides not matched to a gene: 17. CDR1 and CDR2 from the germline V gene are SGHTA and FQGTGA. CDR3 length equals 18 residues. CDR3 DNA: TGTGCCAGCAGCGAATTCCCCCCTCTAGCGGGGCTACTCTACGAGCAGTACTTC. Its translation: CASSEFPPLAGLLYEQYF.

In its sample, this clone was seen a few times. V gene TRBV3-1 (or the pseudogene TRBV3-2) combines with J gene TRBJ1-1; D remains unclear. The germline V and J ends were trimmed by 0 bases and 2 bases, with 10 bases remaining between them. The CDR3 has 15 amino acids. Germline values: CDR1 LGHDT, CDR2 YNNKEL (reference sequence). CDR3 DNA sequence: TGTGCCAGCAGCCAAGACTTGACGGGTAACACTGAAGCTTTCTTT. Protein: CASSQDLTGNTEAFF.

The V gene is TRBV5-1, the J gene TRBJ2-1; 14 bases are shared with TRBD2. The CDR3 extends over 15 amino acids. Germline CDR1 SGHRS, CDR2 YFSETQ. V was pared by 4 bases and J by 8 bases, with 5 bases of the junction left unmatched. The CDR3 DNA follows: TGCGCCAGCAGCAAGGGACTAGCGGGGGTAGATGAGCAGTTCTTC. Protein product: CASSKGLAGVDEQFF. The full variable domain, its missing parts supplied by reference TRBV5-1 and TRBJ2-1, is KAGVTQTPRYLIKTRGQQVTLSCSPISGHRSVSWYQQTPGQGLQFLFEYFSETQRNKGNFPGRFSGRQFSNSRSEMNVSTLELGDSALYLCASSKGLAGVDEQFFGPGTRLTVL.

The chain has TRBV18 and TRBJ1-6; 9 nucleotides align to TRBD1. The CDR3 runs to 18 residues. The junction had 6 bases not matched to a gene; V was cut back by 2 bases and J by 1 base. Germline values: CDR1 KGHSH, CDR2 LQKENI. The CDR3 nucleotides are TGTGCCAGCTCACCAAGTACGACAGGGGGGTCCTATAATTCACCCCTCCACTTT. This gives the protein CASSPSTTGGSYNSPLHF.

The gene calls are TRBV20-1 and TRBJ1-2; D perhaps matches TRBD1 (5 bases). Trimming stripped 7 bases from V and 4 bases from J, with 7 bases between. From germline, CDR1 is DFQATT and CDR2 SNEGSKA (reference sequence). CDR3 size: 10 residues. The CDR3 DNA reads TGCAGTGTCGACAGCTATGGCTACACCTTC. Protein product: CSVDSYGYTF.

The genes are TRBV6-5 and TRBJ1-5; D unresolved. The V end lost 6 bases, the J end lost 2 bases, and 5 bases lay between the germline ends. Germline V gives CDR1 MNHEY, CDR2 SVGAGI. CDR3 length equals 12 residues. The CDR3 region is CASRAGNQPQHF. CDR3 DNA sequence: TGTGCCAGCAGGGCGGGCAATCAGCCCCAGCATTTT.

The chain carries TRBV11-2 and TRBJ1-3, with D perhaps matching TRBD1 (6 bases). V lost 5 bases and J lost 7, with 24 bases in between. Germline-derived CDR1 and CDR2 are SGHAT and FQNNGV. The CDR3 totals 17 residues. In DNA, the CDR3 is TGTGCCAGCAGCACCGGGACAAGCCCGTCGGAACGGAACACCATATATTTT. This gives the protein CASSTGTSPSERNTIYF.

The chain joins TRBV28 to TRBJ1-5; weak D call: TRBD1 (6 bases). V lost 6 bases to trimming and J lost 3 bases, with 15 bases between them. CDR3 length: 15 residues. Germline CDR1 MDHEN, CDR2 SYDVKM. CDR3 coding DNA: TGTGCCAGCAGGCACAGGGTCCCCTCCAATCAGCCCCAGCATTTT. It translates to CASRHRVPSNQPQHF.

This clone was seen more than once but under ten times. The genes are TRBV4-2 and TRBJ1-1; 7 positions match TRBD1. This CDR3 has 15 residues. Germline values: CDR1 LGHNA, CDR2 YNFKEQ. V lost 3 bases and J lost 4; bases outside the gene matches: 8. In DNA form, the CDR3 reads TGTGCCAGCAGCCAGCCTACAGGGGCGGTCACTGAAGCTTTCTTT. It encodes CASSQPTGAVTEAFF.

The chain has TRBV12-3 or TRBV12-4 and TRBJ1-1; D not resolved. V shed 3 bases and J shed 4 bases, with 6 bases lying between them. The CDR3 is 12 amino acids. The CDR3 sequence is CASSLAPTEAFF. As DNA, the CDR3 is TGTGCCAGCAGTTTGGCCCCCACTGAAGCTTTCTTT.

The gene calls are TRBV7-6 and TRBJ2-7; 10 nucleotides align to TRBD2. The germline CDR1 and CDR2 sequences are SGHVS and FNYEAQ. With V trimmed by 5 bases and J by 1 base, 11 bases remained unmatched. This CDR3 contains 17 residues. The CDR3 sequence is CASSLRSGGGSSYEQYF. CDR3 sequence (DNA): TGTGCCAGCAGCCTACGAAGCGGGGGGGGTTCATCCTACGAGCAGTACTTC. Full variable domain (missing parts from reference TRBV7-6 and TRBJ2-7): GAGVSQSPRYKVTKRGQDVALRCDPISGHVSLYWYRQALGQGPEFLTYFNYEAQQDKSGLPNDRFSAERPEGSISTLTIQRTEQRDSAMYRCASSLRSGGGSSYEQYFGPGTRLTVT.

The chain employs TRBV28 and TRBJ1-2; D may be TRBD1 (6 bases). The ends were cut back, 6 bases at V and 4 bases at J, with 15 bases in the middle. Germline-derived CDR1 and CDR2 are MDHEN and SYDVKM. This CDR3 is built from 14 residues. The CDR3 DNA follows: TGTGCCAGCAGAAGCACAGGGTCCGGCTATGGCTACACCTTC. This encodes CASRSTGSGYGYTF.

The rearrangement uses TRBV30 and TRBJ1-1; 7 nucleotides line up with TRBD1. In germline, CDR1 is GTSNPN, CDR2 SVGIG (reference sequence). With 2 bases clipped from V and 0 bases from J, the junction kept 3 bases outside the gene matches. The CDR3 runs 14 residues. The CDR3 nucleotides read TGTGCCTGGAGTAGGGGGCGGATGAACACTGAAGCTTTCTTT. This sequence encodes CAWSRGRMNTEAFF.

This chain joins TRBV5-1 and TRBJ1-4, with TRBD1 matching over 8 bases. Germline values: CDR1 SGHRS, CDR2 YFSETQ. This CDR3 comprises 17 residues. The V gene end was trimmed by 3 bases and the J gene end by 4 bases; junction bases not matched to a gene: 11. The CDR3 protein is CASSSKTGTGFNEKLFF. CDR3 bases: TGCGCCAGCAGCTCGAAAACAGGGACAGGCTTTAATGAAAAACTGTTTTTT.

The J gene is TRBJ2-5, the V gene TRBV7-9; tentatively, D is TRBD1 (6 bases). This CDR3 contains 15 residues. Trimming took 1 base from V and 3 from J, leaving 12 bases between them. CDR1 is SEHNR, CDR2 FQNEAQ, per germline (reference sequence). In DNA, the CDR3 is TGTGCCAGCAGCTTAGTAGGGGGTGGAGAAGAGACCCAGTACTTC. Protein sequence: CASSLVGGGEETQYF.

The chain employs TRBV15 and TRBJ1-2; D gene uncertain. The ends were cut back, 1 base at V and 6 bases at J, with 18 bases in the middle. CDR3 length equals 16 residues. Germline V gives CDR1 LNHNV, CDR2 YYDKDF (reference sequence). The CDR3 reads CATSRAGPTPWNGYTF. The CDR3 DNA sequence: TGTGCCACCAGCAGAGCTGGGCCAACCCCCTGGAATGGCTACACCTTC.

The table lists this clone with a count of one. V gene TRBV7-9 combines with J gene TRBJ1-1; tentatively, D is TRBD1 (6 bases). The germline gives CDR1 SEHNR, CDR2 FQNEAQ (reference sequence). The CDR3 is made up of 14 amino acids. Trimming removed 3 bases from V and 2 bases from J, with 10 bases in between. The CDR3 region is CASSFTGFNTEAFF. CDR3 DNA: TGTGCCAGCAGCTTCACAGGGTTCAACACTGAAGCTTTCTTT.

The rearrangement joins TRBV2 to TRBJ1-6, with 12 bases that match TRBD1. The germline gives CDR1 SNHLY, CDR2 FYNNEI. After removal of 4 bases from V and 8 bases from J, the junction contained 0 bases not matched to a gene. The CDR3 length is 14 residues. The CDR3 DNA reads TGTGCCAGCAGTGGGGACAGGGGGCATTCACCCCTCCACTTT. It is translated as CASSGDRGHSPLHF.